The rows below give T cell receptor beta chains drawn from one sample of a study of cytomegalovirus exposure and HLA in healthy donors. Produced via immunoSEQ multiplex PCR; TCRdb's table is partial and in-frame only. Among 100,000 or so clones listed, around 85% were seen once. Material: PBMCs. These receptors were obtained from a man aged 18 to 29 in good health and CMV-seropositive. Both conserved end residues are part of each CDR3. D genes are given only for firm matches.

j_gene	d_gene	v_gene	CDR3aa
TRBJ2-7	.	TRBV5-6	CASSFPGEVTYEQYF
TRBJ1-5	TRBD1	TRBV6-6	CASSFLTGGDQPQHF
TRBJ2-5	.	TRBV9	CASSVVQGLEETQYF
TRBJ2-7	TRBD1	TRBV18	CASSPIGGQGGYEQYF
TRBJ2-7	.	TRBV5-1	CASSRGWEREQYF
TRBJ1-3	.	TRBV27	CASSFTGTPGNTIYF
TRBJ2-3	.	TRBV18	CASSPEATDTQYF
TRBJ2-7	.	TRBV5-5	CASSSDSYYEQYF
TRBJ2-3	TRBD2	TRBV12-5	CASALGTSGSWSTDTQYF
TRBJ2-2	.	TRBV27	CASSGRTTGENTGELFF
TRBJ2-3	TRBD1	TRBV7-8	CASSQLTGAYTDTQYF
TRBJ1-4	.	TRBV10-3	CAISRTGEKLFF
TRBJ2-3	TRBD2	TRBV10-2	CASSGGLVDTDTQYF
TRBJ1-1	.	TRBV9	CASSLGAGGNTEAFF
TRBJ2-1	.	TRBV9	CASSALTLGEQFF
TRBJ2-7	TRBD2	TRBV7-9	CASSLGASGKYEQYF
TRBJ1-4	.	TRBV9	CASSVGATANEKLFF
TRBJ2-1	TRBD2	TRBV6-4	CASSGTSENNEQFF
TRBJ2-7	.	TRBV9	CASSGDGDPYEQYF
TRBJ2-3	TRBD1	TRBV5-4	CASSKDTLPRTGGATDTQYF
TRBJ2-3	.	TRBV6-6	CASSYTADTQYF
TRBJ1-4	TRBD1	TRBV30	CAGTGAITTNEKLFF
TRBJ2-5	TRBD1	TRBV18	CASSAQSGTEETQYF
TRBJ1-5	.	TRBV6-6	CASTGGNQPQHF
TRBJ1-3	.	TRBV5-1	CASSFAPDSPGNTIYF
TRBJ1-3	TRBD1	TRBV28	CASRRTGQYASSGNTIYF
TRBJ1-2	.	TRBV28	CASSPIGTWAGLDYGYTF
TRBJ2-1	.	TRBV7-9	CASSLGRTRDNEQFF
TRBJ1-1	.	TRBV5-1	CASSLSGTEAFF
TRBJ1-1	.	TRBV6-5	CASSYPQGEAFF
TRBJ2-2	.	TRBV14	CASSQDPTRSGTGELFF
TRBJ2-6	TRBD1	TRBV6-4	CASSDSTGGANVLTF
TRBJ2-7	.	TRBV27	CASTKTSSSYEQYF
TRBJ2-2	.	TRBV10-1	CASRGEANTGELFF
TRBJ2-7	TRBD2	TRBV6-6	CASGAGGVYEQYF
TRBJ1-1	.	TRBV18	CASSPSWADTEAFF
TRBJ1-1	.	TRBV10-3	CAISGTGRETEAFF
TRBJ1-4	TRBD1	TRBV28	CATNNRGTGATNEKLFF
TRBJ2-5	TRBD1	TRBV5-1	CASSRIKLQGSFYQETQYF
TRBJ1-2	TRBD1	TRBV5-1	CASSLGGSKRDRGSYGYTF
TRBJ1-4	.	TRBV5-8	CASSYRRGNEKLFF